This section outlines one T cell receptor beta chain sequence together with its context. The repertoire was sequenced with immunoSEQ multiplex PCR; TCRdb's copy has only in-frame clones and lacks some. The table lists 120,000 or so clones, around 86% of them singletons. These data originate in a study of PD-1 blockade in mismatch repair-deficient tumors. The sample in question was peripheral blood, obtained 44 weeks after starting pembrolizumab. The sequence came from an adult with mismatch repair-deficient cancer.

The DNA of the CDR3 is TGTGCAAGTCGCTTAGCCCAGGTGTGTTACGAGCAGTACTTC. Translation gives CASRLAQVCYEQYF. This chain links TRBV12-2 with TRBJ2-7; TRBD1 is taken as the D call from the table, unchecked against the DNA. TRBV12-2 is termed a pseudogene. This CDR3 comprises 14 residues.